One sample yielded the 16 T cell receptor beta chains listed below, sequenced in a study of cytomegalovirus exposure and HLA in healthy donors. This PCR relied on a set of 60 Vbeta primers and 13 Jbeta primers. TCRdb's table, derived via immunoSEQ multiplex PCR, lists solely in-frame clones and lacks some. The sample includes roughly 31,000 clones, 62% seen only once; the top ten take roughly 40%. Specimen: PBMCs. The receptor source for this set is a male donor in good health and CMV-seropositive.

The chain joins TRBV18 to TRBJ2-1; tentative D call: TRBD1 (6 bases). Looked up from germline, CDR1 is KGHSH and CDR2 is LQKENI. This CDR3 spans 16 amino acids. V was clipped by 5 bases and J by 6 bases, with 20 bases between them. The CDR3 here is CASSSSRDTTFNEQFF. CDR3 DNA: TGTGCCAGCTCATCCTCACGGGACACCACTTTCAATGAGCAGTTCTTC.

The chain has TRBV28 and TRBJ2-7, with TRBD2 matching 8 bases. The CDR3 covers 15 residues. The germline gives CDR1 MDHEN, CDR2 SYDVKM. V gave up 3 bases and J gave up 2 bases; unmatched junction bases: 6. The CDR3 coding sequence is TGTGCCAGCAGTTTCGGGGGCGGGAGGCCCTACGAGCAGTACTTC. Protein product: CASSFGGGRPYEQYF.

The gene calls are TRBV6-5 and TRBJ1-1; TRBD1 matches at 9 bases. J gave up 0 bases and V 6 bases, and 5 bases lay outside the gene matches. Germline CDR1 MNHEY, CDR2 SVGAGI. The CDR3 is 15 amino acids. The CDR3 DNA is TGTGCCAGCAGGAACAGGGGGCAAGTGAACACTGAAGCTTTCTTT. Translation gives CASRNRGQVNTEAFF.

This clone has just a few counts. This chain connects TRBV9 to TRBJ1-5; no clear D. CDR3 length equals 12 residues. In germline, CDR1 is SGDLS, CDR2 YYNGEE. The V and J ends lost 6 bases and 6 bases respectively, with 10 bases between them. In nucleotides, the CDR3 is TGTGCCAGCACCCTGGAGGGTCAGCCCCAGCATTTT. This gives the protein CASTLEGQPQHF.

The chain recombines TRBV5-1 with TRBJ1-6; maybe TRBD1 (5 bases). The CDR3 is 15 residues long. The V and J ends lost 3 bases and 4 bases respectively, with 11 bases between them. CDR1 and CDR2 (germline): SGHRS, YFSETQ. The CDR3 DNA reads TGCGCCAGCAGCTATGGTGGGACTTATAATTCACCCCTCCACTTT. This sequence encodes CASSYGGTYNSPLHF. The whole variable domain, filled in from reference TRBV5-1 and TRBJ1-6, reads KAGVTQTPRYLIKTRGQQVTLSCSPISGHRSVSWYQQTPGQGLQFLFEYFSETQRNKGNFPGRFSGRQFSNSRSEMNVSTLELGDSALYLCASSYGGTYNSPLHFGNGTRLTVT.

This clone was seen many times. The chain employs TRBV6-4 and TRBJ2-3, with D possibly matching TRBD2 (6 bases). CDR1 MRHNA and CDR2 SNTAGT come from the germline V gene. V lost 3 bases to trimming and J lost 0 bases, with 7 bases between them. This CDR3 has 14 residues. The DNA of the CDR3 is TGTGCCAGCAGTGATGGAGGGAGCACAGATACGCAGTATTTT. Protein: CASSDGGSTDTQYF.

V and J are TRBV28 and TRBJ1-5; no clear D gene. CDR1 and CDR2 (germline): MDHEN, SYDVKM. The V gene lost 5 bases and the J gene lost 4 bases, with 15 bases spanning the gap. The CDR3 spans 15 residues. The chain's CDR3 is CASSGSTVFNQPQHF. CDR3 nucleotide sequence: TGTGCCAGCAGTGGTTCAACAGTGTTTAATCAGCCCCAGCATTTT.

V is TRBV4-1 and J is TRBJ1-2, with a tentative D call TRBD1 (6 bases). Germline loops: CDR1 MGHRA, CDR2 YSYEKL. The CDR3 is 15 residues long. With 1 base removed from V and 5 bases from J, the gap between germline ends came to 14 bases. CDR3 coding DNA: TGCGCCAGCAGCCAAGGCCCAGGGGAGGGTTATGGCTACACCTTC. Its translation: CASSQGPGEGYGYTF.

The chain couples TRBV30 to TRBJ1-2, with D tentatively TRBD1 (6 bases). This CDR3 spans 18 amino acids. V lost 2 bases to trimming and J lost 7 bases, with 29 bases between them. Looked up from germline, CDR1 is GTSNPN and CDR2 is SVGIG (reference sequence). This CDR3 reads CAWSSDFWWGRWASGYTF. The CDR3, as DNA: TGTGCCTGGAGTAGCGATTTTTGGTGGGGGCGATGGGCGAGTGGCTACACCTTC.

The chain joins TRBV6-5 to TRBJ1-1; D not resolved. The ends were cut back, 4 bases at V and 3 bases at J, with 12 bases in the middle. CDR1 MNHEY and CDR2 SVGAGI come from the germline V gene. The CDR3 has 14 residues. Here the CDR3 reads CASSLSGGDTEAFF. The CDR3 nucleotides read TGTGCCAGCAGTTTATCAGGAGGAGACACTGAAGCTTTCTTT.

The V and J genes are TRBV5-1 and TRBJ1-3; perhaps TRBD1 as D (6 bases). The V end was cut by 1 base, the J end by 0 bases, with 11 bases between. Germline-derived CDR1 and CDR2 are SGHRS and YFSETQ. The CDR3 has 16 residues. CDR3 sequence reads: CASSLLGQYSGNTIYF. CDR3 coding DNA: TGCGCCAGCAGCTTGTTGGGACAATACTCTGGAAACACCATATATTTT.

CDR3 region: CASSRPGTAETNYGYTF. In DNA form, the CDR3 reads TGTGCCAGCAGCCGTCCAGGGACAGCCGAAACTAACTATGGCTACACCTTC. The V and J genes are TRBV7-9 and TRBJ1-2; TRBD1 matches 7 bases. Trimming removed 5 bases from V and 0 bases from J; junction bases left unmatched: 12. The CDR3 loop spans 17 amino acids. From germline, CDR1 is SEHNR and CDR2 FQNEAQ (reference sequence).

This clone has just a few counts. V usage is TRBV5-1 and J usage is TRBJ2-7, with TRBD1 identical over 11 bases. The CDR3 is 16 residues long. With 3 bases clipped from V and 0 bases from J, the junction kept 5 bases outside the gene matches. Germline V gene sequence: CDR1 SGHRS, CDR2 YFSETQ. CDR3 DNA: TGCGCCAGCAGCTGGGGGACAGGGGGGTTCTCCTACGAGCAGTACTTC. The encoded protein is CASSWGTGGFSYEQYF. Using reference TRBV5-1 and TRBJ2-7 for the parts outside the CDR3, the full variable domain is KAGVTQTPRYLIKTRGQQVTLSCSPISGHRSVSWYQQTPGQGLQFLFEYFSETQRNKGNFPGRFSGRQFSNSRSEMNVSTLELGDSALYLCASSWGTGGFSYEQYFGPGTRLTVT.

The gene calls are TRBV19 and TRBJ2-7; 8 bases fit TRBD2. In germline, CDR1 is LNHDA, CDR2 SQIVND (reference sequence). CDR3 length: 13 residues. After removal of 10 bases from V and 1 base from J, the junction contained 6 bases not matched to a gene. The CDR3 protein is CATKSGSSYEQYF. The CDR3 nucleotides read TGTGCCACCAAGAGCGGGAGTTCCTACGAGCAGTACTTC.

The chain employs TRBV10-2 and TRBJ2-1; D remains unclear. Trimming took off 5 bases at V and 1 base at J, with 9 bases between the two ends. The length of the CDR3 is 14 residues. The germline V gene has CDR1 WSHSY and CDR2 SAAADI. The CDR3 sequence: CASSLASSYNEQFF. The CDR3 coding sequence is TGCGCCAGCAGTTTAGCATCGTCCTACAATGAGCAGTTCTTC.

The chain recombines TRBV28 with TRBJ2-2, with D maybe TRBD2 (5 bases). The V end lost 2 bases, the J end lost 6 bases, and 19 bases lay between the germline ends. The germline CDR1 and CDR2 sequences are MDHEN and SYDVKM. The CDR3 is 17 residues long. The CDR3 DNA is TGTGCCAGCAGTTTACGGGGTACTACAGAACGTCCCGGGGAGCTGTTTTTT. As protein: CASSLRGTTERPGELFF.